The 5 T cell receptor beta chains in this list originate from one sample, sequenced in a study of blood T cell repertoires in COVID-19. Only in-frame clones appear in the TCRdb table, and some are missing; sequencing was by immunoSEQ multiplex PCR. The repertoire has 300,000 to 450,000 clones, approximately 81% of them found once; the top ten carry about 3.6%. The sequencing input was peripheral blood. These receptors originate from a woman aged 18-35 years with acute or convalescent COVID-19.

This clone turned up a few times. The genes are TRBV2 and TRBJ1-4; 8 positions match TRBD1. From germline, CDR1 is SNHLY and CDR2 FYNNEI. This CDR3 has 14 residues. V lost 6 bases, J lost 8 bases, and 8 bases stayed unmatched. This CDR3 reads CASRDRTGLEKLFF. The DNA for the CDR3 is TGTGCCAGCAGGGACCGGACAGGGTTGGAAAAACTGTTTTTT.

This chain uses TRBV5-4 with TRBJ1-1; no clear D. This CDR3 spans 14 amino acids. CDR1 SGHNT and CDR2 YYREEE come from the germline V gene (reference sequence). V lost 0 bases and J lost 1, with 7 bases in between. The CDR3 spells CASSLGVQNTEAFF. Here the CDR3 DNA reads TGTGCCAGCAGCTTGGGAGTCCAGAACACTGAAGCTTTCTTT.

The chain combines TRBV6-5 with TRBJ1-2; D gene unclear. The CDR3 spans 11 residues. The V end was cut by 9 bases, the J end by 2 bases, with 7 bases between. Looked up from germline, CDR1 is MNHEY and CDR2 is SVGAGI. CDR3 nucleotides: TGTGCCAGTGAGGGCAACTATGGCTACACCTTC. Its protein is CASEGNYGYTF.

The rearrangement joins TRBV5-4 to TRBJ1-2; TRBD1 matches at 9 bases. Looked up from germline, CDR1 is SGHNT and CDR2 is YYREEE (reference sequence). V lost 4 bases to trimming and J lost 6 bases; unmatched junction nucleotides: 13. The CDR3 is made up of 16 amino acids. The CDR3: CASSVPGQGILDGYTF. CDR3 nucleotide sequence: TGTGCCAGCAGCGTCCCGGGACAGGGAATTTTGGATGGCTACACCTTC.

The rearrangement uses TRBV15 and TRBJ2-7; D is ambiguous. Trimming pared 8 bases from V and 4 bases from J, leaving 6 bases between. The CDR3 sequence is 10 residues long. Germline CDR1 LNHNV, CDR2 YYDKDF (reference sequence). CDR3 bases: TGTGCCACCTACAGTTACGAGCAGTACTTC. It specifies CATYSYEQYF.